Here is one TCR beta chain with its context. The data belong to a study of blood T cell repertoires in COVID-19. The wider study: COVID-19 samples collected from the United States, Italy and Spain covered acute and convalescent phases.

V lost 0 bases and J lost 0, with 9 bases in between. From germline, CDR1 is SGHRS and CDR2 YFSETQ. The CDR3 has 15 amino acids. Here immunoSEQ multiplex PCR was the method, and the copy in TCRdb shows in-frame clones only, minus some. The profile shows approximately 230,000 clones, about 85% of them singletons. The sequence came from a man younger than 35 with active or convalescent COVID-19. The sequenced material came from peripheral blood. The J gene is TRBJ1-2, the V gene TRBV5-1; the D is unclear. CDR3 coding DNA: TGCGCCAGCAGCTTGGGGGCCGGATCTAACTATGGCTACACCTTC. Protein product: CASSLGAGSNYGYTF.